The clone carrying this TCR beta chain was found a few times. As yet, its antigen is unknown. This record comes from a study of cytomegalovirus exposure and HLA in healthy donors. General study results and limits: Most TCR sequences were rare, but some public TCRs occurred in many donors. Follow-up analysis later connected one missense variant in DCLRE1C with trimming of TCR beta V- and J-genes. Reported performance of the classifier showed diagnosis of cytomegalovirus status with high specificity and sensitivity.

In the PCR, 60 Vbeta and 13 Jbeta primers were used. This table comes from immunoSEQ multiplex PCR, and its TCRdb copy is limited to in-frame clones, with some not included. Of some 180,000 clones listed, 76% were seen once; the top ten hold roughly 2.5%. Trimming removed 3 bases from V and 0 bases from J, with 12 bases in between. The CDR3 has 16 amino acids. From germline, CDR1 is KGHSH and CDR2 LQKENI. The sample consisted of PBMCs. The TCR comes from a woman aged 30 to 39 in good health and CMV-seropositive. V is TRBV18 and J is TRBJ2-1; possibly TRBD2 for D (5 bases). In DNA form, the CDR3 reads TGTGCCAGCTCACCGCCGGGGTCTAGCTCCTACAATGAGCAGTTCTTC. It translates to CASSPPGSSSYNEQFF.